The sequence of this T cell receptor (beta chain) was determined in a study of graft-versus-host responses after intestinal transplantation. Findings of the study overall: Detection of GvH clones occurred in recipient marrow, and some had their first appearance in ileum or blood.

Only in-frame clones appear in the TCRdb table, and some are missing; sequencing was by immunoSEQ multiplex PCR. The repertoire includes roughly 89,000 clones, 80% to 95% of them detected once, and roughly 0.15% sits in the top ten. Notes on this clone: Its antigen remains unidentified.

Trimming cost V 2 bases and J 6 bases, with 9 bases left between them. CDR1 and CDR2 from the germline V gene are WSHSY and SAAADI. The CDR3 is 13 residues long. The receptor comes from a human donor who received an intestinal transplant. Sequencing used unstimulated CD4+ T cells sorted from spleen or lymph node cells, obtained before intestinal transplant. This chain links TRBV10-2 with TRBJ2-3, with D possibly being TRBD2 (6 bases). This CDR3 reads CASSEGGTDTQYF. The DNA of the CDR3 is TGCGCCAGCAGTGAGGGGGGGACGGATACGCAGTATTTT.